This TCR beta chain was sequenced during a study of T cells after yellow fever vaccination. V lost 8 bases to trimming and J lost 2 bases; unmatched junction nucleotides: 7. CDR3 size: 14 residues. The germline V gene encodes CDR1 ENHRY and CDR2 SYGVKD. TCRdb re-called the 5' RACE reads through MiXCR, storing one row per CDR3 protein. The sample lists 250,000 to 300,000 distinct CDR3 sequences, over 10% occurring once. This TCR was recovered from a young man who received the YFV17D yellow fever vaccine. The source was CD4+ T cells sorted from PBMCs, collected 45 days after the yellow fever booster vaccination. The rearrangement joins TRBV10-3 to TRBJ2-7, with 9 bases identical to TRBD2. The CDR3 is CAIGGSSGAYEQYF. The DNA of the CDR3 is TGTGCCATCGGGGGTTCTAGCGGGGCCTACGAGCAGTACTTC.